Each of the 13 T cell receptor beta chains below was sequenced from the same sample in a study of blood T cell repertoires in COVID-19. Profiling relied on immunoSEQ multiplex PCR, and the TCRdb table lists in-frame clones only, not all of them. The data hold 250,000 or so clones, with roughly 91% observed a single time. Sequencing was carried out using peripheral blood. These receptors all come from a woman between 40 and 55 years old who had recovered from COVID-19.

J is TRBJ2-2 and V is TRBV5-1; D might be TRBD1 (5 bases). From germline, CDR1 is SGHRS and CDR2 YFSETQ. The V gene lost 3 bases and the J gene lost 6 bases, with 12 bases spanning the gap. CDR3 length equals 14 residues. In DNA, the CDR3 is TGCGCCAGCAGCTCGACCCAGGGCGCCGGGGAGCTGTTTTTT. Protein: CASSSTQGAGELFF.

The chain uses TRBV24-1 and TRBJ1-1; D remains unclear. Germline CDR1 reads KGHDR; CDR2 reads SFDVKD. The CDR3 consists of 13 residues. The V end was cut by 7 bases, the J end by 10 bases, with 18 bases between. The DNA of the CDR3 is TGTGCCACCAGGAAGGGTCCTAGCGCGGGAGCTTTCTTT. Amino acids: CATRKGPSAGAFF.

V gene TRBV11-3 combines with J gene TRBJ2-7; the match to TRBD2 covers 14 bases. V was clipped by 4 bases and J by 4 bases; unmatched bases: 3. Germline V CDR1 and CDR2: SGHNT, YENEEA. CDR3 length: 15 amino acids. Written as DNA, the CDR3 is TGTGCCAGCAGCTCGGGACTAGCGGGAGCATACGAGCAGTACTTC. Protein product: CASSSGLAGAYEQYF.

The CDR3 coding sequence is TGTGCCAGCAGTTCCACTAGCAGGAGGTTCTACGAGCAGTACTTC. It is translated as CASSSTSRRFYEQYF. J is TRBJ2-7 and V is TRBV6-5; tentatively, D is TRBD2 (6 bases). This CDR3 has 15 residues. V was cut by 4 bases and J by 3 bases, with 16 bases left in between. Germline CDR1 and CDR2: MNHEY and SVGAGI.

In DNA form, the CDR3 reads TGTGCCAGCAGCCCCGGCAGGGGCGAGGGGACCCAGTACTTC. This translates into CASSPGRGEGTQYF. The V gene is TRBV7-9, the J gene TRBJ2-5, with a weak D call TRBD1 (6 bases). The CDR3 is made up of 14 amino acids. Germline V gene lookup returns CDR1 SEHNR and CDR2 FQNEAQ (reference sequence). Trimming took 5 bases from V and 7 from J, leaving 17 bases between them.

The chain combines TRBV7-8 with TRBJ1-6; D is perhaps TRBD1 (6 bases). V gave up 5 bases and J gave up 9 bases, with 17 bases separating them. The CDR3 is 15 amino acids. Germline lookup yields CDR1 SGHVS and CDR2 FQNEAQ. The chain's CDR3 is CASSPPQGLGSPLHF. The CDR3 DNA reads as TGTGCCAGCAGCCCCCCGCAGGGGTTGGGTTCACCCCTCCACTTT.

J is TRBJ2-1 and V is TRBV6-2 or TRBV6-3; 14 nucleotides align to TRBD2. The J segment lost 6 bases and the V segment lost 5 bases, leaving 9 bases of the junction unmatched. This CDR3 is 17 amino acids long. Germline values: CDR1 MNHEY, CDR2 SVGEGT. CDR3 residues: CASSLPGLAGGGNEQFF. CDR3 nucleotides: TGTGCCAGCAGTCTCCCCGGACTAGCGGGAGGTGGCAATGAGCAGTTCTTC.

V gene TRBV5-1 combines with J gene TRBJ2-2; 9 bases line up with TRBD2. Germline V CDR1 and CDR2: SGHRS, YFSETQ. J lost 7 bases, V lost 4 bases, and 5 bases had no gene match. The CDR3 is 14 residues long. This CDR3 is CASSGSGSGGELFF. The DNA of the CDR3 is TGCGCCAGCAGCGGTAGCGGGAGTGGCGGGGAGCTGTTTTTT.

The chain couples TRBV5-8 to TRBJ2-2; the match to TRBD2 covers 10 bases. Germline-derived CDR1 and CDR2 are SGHTS and YDEGEE. This CDR3 has 16 residues. V lost 0 bases, J lost 3 bases, and 2 bases stayed unmatched. The CDR3 loop reads CASSLGTSGYTGELFF. The DNA for the CDR3 is TGTGCCAGCAGCTTGGGGACTAGCGGTTACACCGGGGAGCTGTTTTTT.

This chain uses TRBV19 with TRBJ1-6, with 9 bases identical to TRBD1. V lost 6 bases to trimming and J lost 10 bases; unmatched junction nucleotides: 10. CDR3 length: 15 residues. CDR1 and CDR2 from the germline V gene are LNHDA and SQIVND (reference sequence). As DNA, the CDR3 is TGTGCCAGTAGCCGAACAGGGGGCAACGTGTCACCCCTCCACTTT. This translates into CASSRTGGNVSPLHF.

This clone was seen only once. This chain joins TRBV27 and TRBJ2-3; 8 bases map to TRBD2. J gave up 0 bases and V 8 bases, and 4 bases lay outside the gene matches. This CDR3 is built from 14 residues. Germline V gives CDR1 MNHEY, CDR2 SMNVEV (reference sequence). The CDR3 DNA sequence: TGTGCCAGCTCGGCGGGAGGTAGCACAGATACGCAGTATTTT. It encodes CASSAGGSTDTQYF.

The J gene is TRBJ2-1, the V gene TRBV6-6; 8 bases line up with TRBD1. Germline-derived CDR1 and CDR2 are MNHNY and SVGAGI (reference sequence). The V segment lost 5 bases and the J segment 4 bases; nucleotides outside the gene matches: 10. The CDR3 has 16 amino acids. In DNA, the CDR3 is TGTGCCAGCAGTAGGACGGGACAGGCGGTATACAATGAGCAGTTCTTC. Its protein is CASSRTGQAVYNEQFF.

This clone was counted once. One end of the junction is discordant with germline, which a read error may explain. This chain joins TRBV7-9 and TRBJ2-4; a possible D gene is TRBD2 (5 bases). This CDR3 has 12 amino acids. Per the germline V gene, CDR1 is SEHNR and CDR2 is FQNEAQ (reference sequence). In DNA form, the CDR3 reads TGTGCCAGCAGGGGAGCCCAAAACATTCAGTACTTC. It specifies CASRGAQNIQYF.